This record concerns one TCR beta chain sequence. Its cognate antigen is unknown. The data are from a study of cytomegalovirus exposure and HLA in healthy donors. As for the study in general: The early release's HLA-typed donors yielded 65 million to 85 million unique TCRs.

General observations from the study: For presence/absence analyses, sequencing depth was assumed to be roughly uniform across donors. The authors later found most CMV-associated TCR beta chains appeared HLA-restricted.

Trimming took 0 bases from V and 4 from J; bases not matched to a gene: 2. The germline gives CDR1 MNHEY, CDR2 SVGAGI. The CDR3 extends over 16 amino acids. A multiplex PCR was run with 60 Vbeta primers and 13 Jbeta primers. Study processing details: A later analysis tallied about 80 million unique TCR beta chains, approximately 10 million of them shared. Repertoires were generated with immunoSEQ multiplex PCR, while TCRdb's copy carries only in-frame clones and drops some. The DNA gave D and trimming, while V, J and clone size come from that table. The data show more than 110,000 clones, around three quarters seen once.

The V and J genes are TRBV6-5 and TRBJ2-3, with 12 bases lining up with TRBD2. The sequenced sample consisted of PBMCs. The receptor comes from a woman in her fifties or sixties in good health and CMV-seropositive. The CDR3 DNA follows: TGTGCCAGCAGTTACTCGCTAGCGGGAGGGGCAGATACGCAGTATTTT. Translation: CASSYSLAGGADTQYF.